A single sample is the source of the 21 T cell receptor beta chains below, sequenced in a study of cytomegalovirus exposure and HLA in healthy donors (dated by TCRdb to about 2017). To prepare the library, the immunoSEQ multiplex PCR assay was applied. For the multiplex PCR, a mixture combining 60 forward primers for TCR Vbeta segments and 13 reverse primers for TCR Jbeta segments was used. TCRdb took over this immuneACCESS table, retaining in-frame rearrangements with V and J assigned. Such tables are incomplete; in checked studies, under half of the missing clones stem from an unresolved V gene, and the remainder is unexplained. The sample includes 200,000 to 250,000 clones, with approximately 90% observed a single time. The biggest ten clones account for around 1% of the sample. The sequencing sample was made of PBMCs. The receptors shown here come from a woman aged 18-29 years in good health and CMV-seronegative.

V usage is TRBV7-8 and J usage is TRBJ2-3; D is ambiguous. The CDR3 has 12 residues. The V gene lost 3 bases and the J gene lost 10 bases, with 11 bases spanning the gap. CDR1 is SGHVS, CDR2 FQNEAQ, per germline. CDR3 DNA sequence: TGTGCCAGCAGCTTCCCTCCTGCGTCGCAGTATTTT. Its translation: CASSFPPASQYF.

This chain uses TRBV5-5 with TRBJ1-5, with D hard to call. Trimming cost V 2 bases and J 0 bases, with 3 bases left between them. Germline V CDR1 and CDR2: SGHKS, YYEKEE (reference sequence). This CDR3 comprises 13 residues. CDR3 residues: CASSFYSNQPQHF. DNA of the CDR3: TGTGCCAGCAGCTTTTATAGCAATCAGCCCCAGCATTTT.

The rearrangement uses TRBV7-6 and TRBJ2-2; 7 nucleotides align to TRBD1. Per germline, CDR1 SGHVS and CDR2 FNYEAQ. The CDR3 contains 17 residues. V lost 4 bases and J lost 3; bases outside the gene matches: 11. CDR3 sequence: CASSWKKGGADTGELFF. CDR3 in DNA: TGTGCCAGCAGCTGGAAGAAAGGGGGCGCCGACACCGGGGAGCTGTTTTTT.

The chain carries TRBV29-1 and TRBJ2-3, with 7 bases matching TRBD1. Unmatched junction bases numbered 6, after V lost 2 bases and J lost 1 base. Germline V CDR1 and CDR2: SQVTM, ANQGSEA. The CDR3 has 15 residues. This CDR3 reads CSVEPGQDGTDTQYF. As DNA, the CDR3 is TGCAGCGTTGAACCAGGACAGGACGGCACAGATACGCAGTATTTT.

V and J are TRBV18 and TRBJ2-1, with a tentative D call TRBD1 (6 bases). The CDR3 length is 13 residues. CDR1 is KGHSH and CDR2 is LQKENI in the germline V gene. The V end lost 6 bases, the J end lost 4 bases, and 10 bases lay between the germline ends. CDR3 nucleotides: TGTGCCAGCTCGCCGGACAGATACAATGAGCAGTTCTTC. Its translation: CASSPDRYNEQFF.

This clone came up a few times. The chain has TRBV10-3 and TRBJ1-1; 9 nucleotides line up with TRBD1. V shed 7 bases, J shed 1 base, and the junction held 7 bases outside the gene matches. CDR1 ENHRY and CDR2 SYGVKD come from the germline V gene. This CDR3 has 15 residues. For the CDR3, the DNA is TGTGCCATCACCGGGGACAGGGACCAGAACACTGAAGCTTTCTTT. Its protein product is CAITGDRDQNTEAFF.

The gene calls are TRBV5-6 and TRBJ2-7; the match to TRBD1 covers 12 bases. The CDR3 extends over 16 amino acids. Germline CDR1 reads SGHDT; CDR2 reads YYEEEE. Unmatched junction bases numbered 8, after V lost 0 bases and J lost 7 bases. CDR3 in amino acids: CASSLVMGTGGWEQYF. The CDR3 nucleotides are TGTGCCAGCAGCTTGGTGATGGGGACAGGGGGCTGGGAGCAGTACTTC. The full variable domain, completed using reference TRBV5-6 and TRBJ2-7, is DAGVTQSPTHLIKTRGQQVTLRCSPKSGHDTVSWYQQALGQGPQFIFQYYEEEERQRGNFPDRFSGHQFPNYSSELNVNALLLGDSALYLCASSLVMGTGGWEQYFGPGTRLTVT.

The CDR3 loop is CASSPLLFSGALITDTQYF. The CDR3 DNA reads TGTGCCAGCTCACCACTTTTGTTTAGCGGGGCCCTTATCACAGATACGCAGTATTTT. This chain uses TRBV18 with TRBJ2-3; TRBD2 aligns across 8 bases. V shed 1 base and J 2 bases; nucleotides not matched to a gene: 14. The CDR3 contains 19 residues. CDR1 is KGHSH and CDR2 is LQKENI in the germline V gene.

This clone was picked up a small number of times. The CDR3 DNA is TGTGCCAGTAGTATCAGTCTAGCGGGGGGATACGAGCAGTACTTC. This sequence encodes CASSISLAGGYEQYF. This chain links TRBV19 with TRBJ2-7, with TRBD2 identical over 11 bases. CDR3 length equals 15 residues. The V and J ends lost 3 bases and 4 bases, in that order; junction bases with no gene match: 5. CDR1 is LNHDA, CDR2 SQIVND, per germline (reference sequence).

The gene calls are TRBV5-1 and TRBJ2-2; TRBD1 matches 8 bases. V lost 3 bases and J lost 5; bases outside the gene matches: 3. The CDR3 spans 14 residues. The germline V gene has CDR1 SGHRS and CDR2 YFSETQ. CDR3 region: CASSSGTGTGELFF. The DNA for the CDR3 is TGCGCCAGCAGCTCCGGGACAGGAACCGGGGAGCTGTTTTTT.

The chain has TRBV11-2 and TRBJ2-1; 12 bases fit TRBD2. The germline V gene has CDR1 SGHAT and CDR2 FQNNGV. Losses at the gene ends were 0 bases for V and 8 bases for J; bases not matched to a gene: 8. The CDR3 loop spans 17 amino acids. This CDR3 is CASSLDDFLAGGDEQFF. CDR3 DNA sequence: TGTGCCAGCAGCTTAGATGATTTCCTAGCGGGGGGGGATGAGCAGTTCTTC.

The chain couples TRBV4-3 to TRBJ1-2; D gene ambiguous. CDR1 and CDR2 from the germline V gene are LGHNA and YSLEER. Trimming took off 1 base at V and 1 base at J, with 10 bases between the two ends. The CDR3 is 15 amino acids. CDR3 protein: CASSQVRLSNYGYTF. Here the CDR3 DNA reads TGCGCCAGCAGCCAAGTTCGTCTCAGTAACTATGGCTACACCTTC.

This sequence joins TRBV2 and TRBJ1-1, with 7 bases matching TRBD1. The CDR3 loop spans 14 amino acids. V was pared by 6 bases and J by 5 bases, with 9 bases of the junction left unmatched. CDR1 is SNHLY and CDR2 is FYNNEI in the germline V gene. This CDR3 is CASRSTGSGTEAFF. The DNA of the CDR3 is TGTGCCAGCAGATCGACAGGGTCGGGGACTGAAGCTTTCTTT.

This sequence joins TRBV4-2 and TRBJ2-7; TRBD1 matches 11 bases. Germline V gives CDR1 LGHNA, CDR2 YNFKEQ. The V gene end was trimmed by 0 bases and the J gene end by 0 bases; junction bases not matched to a gene: 4. This CDR3 comprises 17 residues. CDR3 DNA sequence: TGTGCCAGCAGCCAAGAAGGAGGGACAGGGGGCTCCTACGAGCAGTACTTC. It yields the protein CASSQEGGTGGSYEQYF.

The rearrangement joins TRBV5-4 to TRBJ2-1; no definite D call. V gave up 1 base and J gave up 8 bases, with 7 bases separating them. Per the germline V gene, CDR1 is SGHNT and CDR2 is YYREEE (reference sequence). This CDR3 is 12 amino acids long. In nucleotides, the CDR3 is TGTGCCAGCAGCTTGCCCGCGGATGAGCAGTTCTTC. This translates into CASSLPADEQFF.

A single count supports this clone. The chain recombines TRBV27 with TRBJ2-2; D unresolved. Germline V gives CDR1 MNHEY, CDR2 SMNVEV (reference sequence). The CDR3 loop spans 9 amino acids. For the CDR3, the DNA is TGTCCTCCAGGAGGGGAGCTGTTTTTT. This gives the protein CPPGGELFF.

This sequence joins TRBV4-2 and TRBJ2-5; 11 bases line up with TRBD2. The CDR3 totals 17 residues. Germline trimming cut 2 bases from V and 3 bases from J; bases unmatched to any gene: 8. In germline, CDR1 is LGHNA, CDR2 YNFKEQ. The DNA for the CDR3 is TGTGCCAGCAGCCAACAACTCGGGACTAGCGGAAAAGAGACCCAGTACTTC. Protein: CASSQQLGTSGKETQYF.

This sequence joins TRBV4-2 and TRBJ2-7, with 11 positions matching TRBD2. Germline V gene sequence: CDR1 LGHNA, CDR2 YNFKEQ. V dropped 0 bases and J dropped 4; count of bases not matched to a gene: 5. CDR3 size: 16 residues. CDR3: CASSQEDTSGSYEQYF. CDR3 bases: TGTGCCAGCAGCCAAGAAGACACTAGCGGGAGTTACGAGCAGTACTTC.

This chain uses TRBV18 with TRBJ2-1, with TRBD2 matching over 7 bases. The ends lost 2 bases at V and 7 bases at J; junction bases unmatched: 5. The CDR3 extends over 14 amino acids. CDR1 KGHSH and CDR2 LQKENI come from the germline V gene. The CDR3 DNA sequence: TGTGCCAGCTCACCATCCGGGGGGTATAATGAGCAGTTCTTC. This encodes CASSPSGGYNEQFF. The full variable domain, completed using reference TRBV18 and TRBJ2-1, is NAGVMQNPRHLVRRRGQEARLRCSPMKGHSHVYWYRQLPEEGLKFMVYLQKENIIDESGMPKERFSAEFPKEGPSILRIQQVVRGDSAAYFCASSPSGGYNEQFFGPGTRLTVL.

The chain links TRBV6-6 to TRBJ1-6; D may be TRBD1 (6 bases). The CDR3 has 13 residues. Looked up from germline, CDR1 is MNHNY and CDR2 is SVGAGI (reference sequence). V dropped 4 bases and J dropped 14 bases, with 15 bases sitting between them. The CDR3 DNA follows: TGTGCCAGCAGTTCCCAATCCAGGGGATCCCTCCACTTT. Protein: CASSSQSRGSLHF.

The CDR3 loop is CASRHLAPYEQFF. DNA of the CDR3: TGTGCCAGCAGGCATCTAGCGCCGTATGAGCAGTTCTTC. V usage is TRBV7-9 and J usage is TRBJ2-1; tentative D call: TRBD2 (6 bases). V lost 6 bases and J lost 8, with 14 bases in between. Germline assignment: CDR1 SEHNR and CDR2 FQNEAQ (reference sequence). There are 13 residues in the CDR3.